This passage covers 21 T cell receptor beta chains from one sample sequenced in a study of T-cell memory formation after mild COVID-19. TCRdb re-called the 5' RACE reads with MiXCR, one entry per CDR3 protein. The top ten clones hold approximately 41% of a sample with 70,000 to 95,000 distinct CDR3 sequences, around 13% of them seen once. The sample consisted of PBMCs or a T cell subset sorted from them (not recorded which). The receptors stem from a man younger than 30 who had mild COVID-19 (a few samples of this study predate the infection). Cell type and time point are not known.

V gene TRBV5-6 combines with J gene TRBJ2-1; TRBD2 matches at 15 bases. J lost 2 bases, V lost 5 bases, and 5 bases had no gene match. CDR3 length equals 17 residues. The V gene's germline CDR1 is SGHDT and CDR2 YYEEEE. DNA for the CDR3: TGTGCCAGCAGTCCAGGACTAGCGGGGGGGCCCTACAATGAGCAGTTCTTC. Its translation: CASSPGLAGGPYNEQFF.

The genes are TRBV27 and TRBJ2-7; 12 bases are a match to TRBD2. With 5 bases clipped from V and 7 bases from J, the junction kept 3 bases outside the gene matches. The CDR3 spans 13 residues. Germline assignment: CDR1 MNHEY and CDR2 SMNVEV (reference sequence). CDR3 nucleotide sequence: TGTGCCAGCAGTCGACTAGCGGGGGAGGAGCAGTACGTC. Protein: CASSRLAGEEQYV.

The CDR3 DNA sequence: TGTGCCAGCAGTTTTGACCTTAGCACAGATACGCAGTATTTT. It yields the protein CASSFDLSTDTQYF. V and J are TRBV27 and TRBJ2-3; D gene uncertain. Deletions cut 3 bases from V and 0 bases from J, with 7 bases between. CDR1 MNHEY and CDR2 SMNVEV come from the germline V gene (reference sequence). This CDR3 comprises 14 residues.

This clonotype showed up just a few times. The chain couples TRBV6-5 to TRBJ2-7; 7 nucleotides match TRBD1. CDR1 is MNHEY and CDR2 is SVGAGI in the germline V gene. The CDR3 length is 13 residues. J gave up 2 bases and V 6 bases, and 4 bases lay outside the gene matches. Written as DNA, the CDR3 is TGTGCCAGCAGCCGGGACAGTCCCTACGAGCAGTACTTC. Translated: CASSRDSPYEQYF.

This clonotype was counted between two and nine times. The chain combines TRBV7-6 with TRBJ1-4, with 7 bases aligning to TRBD1. This CDR3 has 15 residues. From germline, CDR1 is SGHVS and CDR2 FNYEAQ. V was pared by 2 bases and J by 7 bases, with 7 bases of the junction left unmatched. CDR3 amino acids: CASSLLRDSGEKLFF. CDR3 nucleotide sequence: TGTGCCAGCAGCTTACTCCGGGACAGTGGTGAAAAACTGTTTTTT.

This sequence joins TRBV5-6 and TRBJ1-5; D is perhaps TRBD1 (6 bases). V shed 0 bases and J shed 0 bases, with 16 bases lying between them. Germline lookup yields CDR1 SGHDT and CDR2 YYEEEE. This CDR3 contains 18 residues. The CDR3 loop is CASSLVGGESGSNQPQHF. CDR3 nucleotides: TGTGCCAGCAGCTTGGTCGGGGGCGAGTCGGGTAGCAATCAGCCCCAGCATTTT.

There are a few counts of this clonotype. The chain combines TRBV20-1 with TRBJ1-1; 8 nucleotides align to TRBD1. The CDR3 loop spans 15 amino acids. V gave up 5 bases and J gave up 5 bases; unmatched junction bases: 13. Germline V CDR1 and CDR2: DFQATT, SNEGSKA (reference sequence). Here the CDR3 DNA reads TGCAGTGCTGAGACCGGGACAGGTTTTATGACTGAAGCTTTCTTT. Translating gives CSAETGTGFMTEAFF.

The V gene is TRBV2, the J gene TRBJ1-1; possibly TRBD1 for D (5 bases). V shed 8 bases and J shed 5 bases, with 12 bases lying between them. Germline V gives CDR1 SNHLY, CDR2 FYNNEI. This CDR3 spans 12 amino acids. CDR3 DNA sequence: TGTGCCAGCTACGGGGGAATTACTGAAGCTTTCTTT. As protein: CASYGGITEAFF.

This clonotype has a handful of counts. V gene TRBV4-1 combines with J gene TRBJ1-1; no reliable D call. Germline CDR1 and CDR2: MGHRA and YSYEKL. Trimming left V 0 bases short and J 0 bases short, with 11 bases between. The CDR3 covers 16 residues. The CDR3 region is CASSQEGGYMNTEAFF. CDR3 in DNA: TGCGCCAGCAGCCAAGAGGGAGGGTATATGAACACTGAAGCTTTCTTT.

This clonotype showed up just a few times. The chain employs TRBV6-5 and TRBJ1-1; a possible D gene is TRBD1 (5 bases). The V end was cut by 0 bases, the J end by 5 bases, with 10 bases between. The CDR3 is 14 amino acids. Germline loops: CDR1 MNHEY, CDR2 SVGAGI. The DNA for the CDR3 is TGTGCCAGCAGTTACTCGGGGGTGAGGACTGAAGCTTTCTTT. It codes for CASSYSGVRTEAFF.

The chain is built from TRBV7-9 and TRBJ2-5; 8 bases fit TRBD1. The CDR3 loop spans 14 amino acids. Germline CDR1 reads SEHNR; CDR2 reads FQNEAQ (reference sequence). The trim removed 5 bases at V and 10 bases at J, leaving 12 bases unmatched. The CDR3 nucleotides read TGTGCCAGCAGCGCGGACAGGGCCCCCGAGGGCCAGTACTTC. Translating it yields CASSADRAPEGQYF. The full variable domain, with the rest looked up from reference TRBV7-9 and TRBJ2-5, is DTGVSQNPRHKITKRGQNVTFRCDPISEHNRLYWYRQTLGQGPEFLTYFQNEAQLEKSRLLSDRFSAERPKGSFSTLEIQRTEQGDSAMYLCASSADRAPEGQYFGPGTRLLVL.

This clonotype was observed a few times. V usage is TRBV7-6 and J usage is TRBJ2-1, with 8 bases that match TRBD2. After removal of 5 bases from V and 9 bases from J, the junction contained 12 bases not matched to a gene. Germline V gene lookup returns CDR1 SGHVS and CDR2 FNYEAQ. The CDR3 contains 15 residues. The CDR3 DNA follows: TGTGCCAGCAGCGATAGGGTTCGAGCGGGGGTTGAGCAGTTCTTC. Translation: CASSDRVRAGVEQFF.

This clonotype was observed a handful of times. The CDR3 nucleotides are TGTGCCAGCAGTCTTGGGCCAACTCAAGAGACCCAGTACTTC. Translating it yields CASSLGPTQETQYF. The chain is built from TRBV12-3 or TRBV12-4 and TRBJ2-5; D is unclear. This CDR3 region has 14 residues. V was pared by 5 bases and J by 2 bases, with 12 bases between.

A few counts support this clonotype. This sequence joins TRBV5-6 and TRBJ1-4; D possibly corresponds to TRBD1 (5 bases). Germline V gene data show CDR1 as SGHDT and CDR2 as YYEEEE. CDR3 length: 16 amino acids. Trimming took 3 bases from V and 0 from J, leaving 12 bases between them. This chain's CDR3 is CASSSFGGSTNEKLFF. The CDR3, as DNA: TGTGCCAGCAGCTCCTTCGGGGGGTCAACTAATGAAAAACTGTTTTTT.

Here the CDR3 reads CARSRPGQNYEQYF. The CDR3 bases are TGCGCCAGGTCACGACCGGGACAGAACTACGAGCAGTACTTC. The V and J genes are TRBV5-1 and TRBJ2-7, with 7 bases aligning to TRBD1. The germline V gene encodes CDR1 SGHRS and CDR2 YFSETQ. The CDR3 runs 14 residues. Germline trimming cut 8 bases from V and 3 bases from J; bases unmatched to any gene: 11.

This clonotype occurred a few times. The V gene is TRBV7-9, the J gene TRBJ1-2; D not certain. The CDR3 has 13 amino acids. V was pared by 3 bases and J by 8 bases, with 13 bases between. The germline CDR1 and CDR2 sequences are SEHNR and FQNEAQ (reference sequence). CDR3 loop: CASSLGLLKGYTF. The CDR3 DNA reads TGTGCCAGCAGCTTGGGGTTGCTTAAGGGCTACACCTTC.

V and J are TRBV15 and TRBJ1-4; D may be TRBD1 (6 bases). CDR1 and CDR2 from the germline V gene are LNHNV and YYDKDF (reference sequence). This CDR3 has 15 amino acids. V was pared by 5 bases and J by 7 bases, with 17 bases between. CDR3 loop: CATSQGGRWGEKLFF. In DNA form, the CDR3 reads TGTGCCACCAGCCAAGGGGGAAGGTGGGGTGAAAAACTGTTTTTT.

This clonotype appeared a few times. This chain connects TRBV9 to TRBJ2-3, with 13 bases lining up with TRBD2. The CDR3 is 17 amino acids. CDR1 SGDLS and CDR2 YYNGEE come from the germline V gene. The J segment lost 5 bases and the V segment lost 3 bases, leaving 9 bases of the junction unmatched. CDR3 sequence reads: CASSGTSGGASGDTQYF. CDR3 DNA: TGTGCCAGCAGCGGTACTAGCGGGGGGGCCTCGGGAGATACGCAGTATTTT.

J is TRBJ2-5 and V is TRBV12-3 or TRBV12-4, with D perhaps matching TRBD1 or TRBD2 (6 bases each). The CDR3 extends over 13 amino acids. Trimming stripped 7 bases from V and 5 bases from J, with 14 bases between. CDR3 sequence reads: CASTNGGLETQYF. DNA for the CDR3: TGTGCCAGCACAAACGGGGGCTTGGAGACCCAGTACTTC.

This clonotype was seen many times. The chain couples TRBV29-1 to TRBJ1-1; D uncertain. The CDR3 spans 11 residues. Germline loops: CDR1 SQVTM, CDR2 ANQGSEA. CDR3 sequence reads: CSAERNTEAFF. The CDR3 DNA sequence: TGCAGTGCCGAGAGGAACACTGAAGCTTTCTTT.

This clonotype was picked up a small number of times. CDR3 residues: CASSLGTGPQETQYF. Written as DNA, the CDR3 is TGTGCCAGCAGCCTAGGGACAGGTCCGCAAGAGACCCAGTACTTC. This rearrangement joins TRBV7-9 to TRBJ2-5; 8 nucleotides agree with TRBD1. V trimming: 5 bases; J trimming: 2 bases; junction bases outside the gene matches: 7. Germline CDR1 reads SEHNR; CDR2 reads FQNEAQ (reference sequence). This CDR3 has 15 amino acids.